This T cell receptor (beta chain) originates from a study of T cell repertoires in cytomegalovirus infection. Across the study: HLA-C-restricted CMV epitopes, recently identified, and well-studied HLA-B-restricted ones were used by the study. Through public TCR beta signatures, both CMV infection and matching HLA type were indicated.

Whole-study findings and limits: Identification of carriers of CMV plus the relevant HLA was performed using cumulative public TCR beta family frequency.

TCRdb itself ran the reads through MiXCR, one entry per CDR3 protein. The profile shows roughly 860,000 distinct CDR3 sequences, 32% of them singletons. In regard to this clonotype: Its antigen is currently unknown.

CDR1 and CDR2 from the germline V gene are MGHRA and YSYEKL. Trimming took 6 bases from V and 0 from J; bases not matched to a gene: 4. CDR3 length equals 17 residues. J is TRBJ2-1 and V is TRBV4-1, with 14 bases fitting TRBD2. The receptor was derived from a human donor in good health (CMV status not recorded). Some clones in this sample may be carry-over from other donors' samples. Here the sequenced sample was cultured CD8+ T cells from PBMCs, taken from culture after CMV antigen stimulation. In DNA form, the CDR3 reads TGCGCCAGCAGGGCCGGGACTAGCGGGGGCTCCTACAATGAGCAGTTCTTC. Its protein is CASRAGTSGGSYNEQFF.